This TCR beta chain was identified in a study of blood T cell repertoires in COVID-19. Study context: Acute and convalescent COVID-19 specimens originated in the United States, Italy and Spain. Sample material is recorded as cDNA or gDNA derived from T cells, B-cell-depleted T cells, or PBMCs.

As handled by the study authors: Reference gene primers were amplified, and this amplification served to estimate nucleated cell counts. Repertoires were generated with immunoSEQ multiplex PCR, while TCRdb's copy carries only in-frame clones and drops some. V, J and clone size were drawn from that table, and D and trimming were deduced from the DNA. The sample lists 55,000 to 90,000 clones; more than 75% were seen once. CDR1 and CDR2 from the germline V gene are SGHTA and FQGNSA. The CDR3 spans 11 residues. The V and J ends lost 4 bases and 6 bases respectively, with 6 bases between them. The J gene is TRBJ1-1, the V gene TRBV7-2; D gene ambiguous. The sample comprised peripheral blood. The sequence was collected from a woman in her seventies with acute or convalescent COVID-19. Here the CDR3 reads CASSSRSEAFF. In DNA, the CDR3 is TGTGCCAGCAGCTCCCGGTCTGAAGCTTTCTTT. Together with reference TRBV7-2 and TRBJ1-1, the CDR3 gives the full variable domain: GAGVSQSPSNKVTEKGKDVELRCDPISGHTALYWYRQSLGQGLEFLIYFQGNSAPDKSGLPSDRFSAERTGGSVSTLTIQRTQQEDSAVYLCASSSRSEAFFGQGTRLTVV.